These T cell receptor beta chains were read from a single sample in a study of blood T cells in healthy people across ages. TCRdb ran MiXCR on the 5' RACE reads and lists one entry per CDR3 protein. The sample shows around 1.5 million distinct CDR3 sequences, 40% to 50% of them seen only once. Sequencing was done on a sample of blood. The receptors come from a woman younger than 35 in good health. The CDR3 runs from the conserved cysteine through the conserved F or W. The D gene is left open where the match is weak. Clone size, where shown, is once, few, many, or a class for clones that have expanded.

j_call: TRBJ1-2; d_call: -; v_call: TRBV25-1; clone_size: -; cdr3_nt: TGTGCCAGCAGTGTTGCAGGGGCAGGGGTCTATGGCTACACCTTC; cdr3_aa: CASSVAGAGVYGYTF
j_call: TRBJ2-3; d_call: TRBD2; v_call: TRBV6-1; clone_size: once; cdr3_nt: TGTGCCAGCAGTGAACCCAAAGCGGGGCGTATCACAGATACGCAGTATTTT; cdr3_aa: CASSEPKAGRITDTQYF
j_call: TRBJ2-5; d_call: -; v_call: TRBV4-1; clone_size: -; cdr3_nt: TGCGCCAGCAGCCAAGATTCTGCAGGTGATGAGCAGTACTTC; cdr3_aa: CASSQDSAGDEQYF
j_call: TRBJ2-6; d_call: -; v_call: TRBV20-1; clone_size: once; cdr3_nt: TGCAGTGCTAGCGGGGCCAAGGATCCAGCTTTACCTTCTGGGGCCAACGTCCTGACTTTC; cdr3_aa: CSASGAKDPALPSGANVLTF
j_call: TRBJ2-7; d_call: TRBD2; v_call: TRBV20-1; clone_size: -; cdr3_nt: TGCAGTGCCCATCCACTAGCGGGACTTTCCTACAATGAGCAGTACTTC; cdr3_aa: CSAHPLAGLSYNEQYF
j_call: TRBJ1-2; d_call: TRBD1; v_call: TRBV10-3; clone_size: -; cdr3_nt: TGTGCCATCAGTGAGGACAGGGGGCTTTCGGGCTACACCTTC; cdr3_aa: CAISEDRGLSGYTF
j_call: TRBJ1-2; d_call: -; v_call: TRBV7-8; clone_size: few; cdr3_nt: TGTGCCAGCAGCTCGATAGGAGGGACCTATGGCTACACCTTC; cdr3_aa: CASSSIGGTYGYTF
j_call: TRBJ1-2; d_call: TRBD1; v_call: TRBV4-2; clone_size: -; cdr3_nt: TGTGCCACCCTGGCAGGGGGCGTCTATGGCTACACCTTC; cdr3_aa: CATLAGGVYGYTF
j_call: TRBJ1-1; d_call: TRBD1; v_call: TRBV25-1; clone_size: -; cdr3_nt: TGTGCCAGCAGTGGGGGACAGACCTTCATGAACACTGAAGCTTTCTTT; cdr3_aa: CASSGGQTFMNTEAFF
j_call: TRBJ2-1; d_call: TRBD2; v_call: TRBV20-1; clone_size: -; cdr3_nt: TGCAGTGCTAGAGGGGCAACTAGCGGAAACTACAATGAGCAGTTCTTC; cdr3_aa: CSARGATSGNYNEQFF
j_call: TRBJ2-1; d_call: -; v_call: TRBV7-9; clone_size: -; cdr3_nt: TGTGCCAGCAGCCTAGATCGGCAGTTCTCGTGGAACAATGAGCAGTTCTTC; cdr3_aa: CASSLDRQFSWNNEQFF
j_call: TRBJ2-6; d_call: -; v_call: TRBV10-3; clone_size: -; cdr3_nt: TGTGCCATCAGTGATACGGGGGGCGGTAGGCCTGGGGCCAACGTCCTGACTTTC; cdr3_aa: CAISDTGGGRPGANVLTF
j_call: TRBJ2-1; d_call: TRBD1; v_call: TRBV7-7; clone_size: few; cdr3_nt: TGTGCTAGCAGCCGGGACAGGGCGCCTTACAATGAGCAGTTCTTC; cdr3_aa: CASSRDRAPYNEQFF
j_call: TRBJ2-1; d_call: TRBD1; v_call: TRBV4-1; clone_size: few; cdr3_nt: TGCGCCAGCAACCTACTTTTTAAAGGACAGGGATACAATGAGCAGTTCTTC; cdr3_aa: CASNLLFKGQGYNEQFF
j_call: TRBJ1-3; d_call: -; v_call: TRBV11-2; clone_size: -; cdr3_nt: TGTGCCAGCAGCTTACAGCCTTTTGGAAACACCATATATTTT; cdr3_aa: CASSLQPFGNTIYF
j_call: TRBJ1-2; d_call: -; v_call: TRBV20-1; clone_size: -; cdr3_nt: TGCAGTGCTCCCGGGAACAACTATGGCTACACCTTC; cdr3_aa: CSAPGNNYGYTF
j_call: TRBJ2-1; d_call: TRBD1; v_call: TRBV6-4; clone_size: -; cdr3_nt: TGTGCCAGCAGTGCCTTACAGGGGGCGAAGCAGTTCTTC; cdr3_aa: CASSALQGAKQFF
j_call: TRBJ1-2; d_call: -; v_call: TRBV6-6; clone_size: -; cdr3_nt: TGTGCCAGCAGCCGGTTGAGGGGTTATAACTATGGCTACACCTTC; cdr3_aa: CASSRLRGYNYGYTF